This T cell receptor (beta chain) was sequenced for a study of a mutant IDH1 vaccine in newly diagnosed glioma. The wider study: Vaccinations were initiated 4-6 weeks following radiotherapy alone, or were given together with temozolomide cycles. Week 35 was assigned to visit V12, and week 47 was assigned to visit V13.

The table came from immunoSEQ multiplex PCR; TCRdb's copy has only in-frame clones and leaves some out. The sample records approximately 60,000 clones, roughly four fifths being singletons. A remark on this clone: Its antigen is still unknown.

Broader study findings: The occurrence of vaccine-induced immune responses was seen in around 94% of patients.

In germline, CDR1 is MNHNS, CDR2 SASEGT. Trimming left V 6 bases short and J 7 bases short, with 15 bases between. The CDR3 is made up of 14 amino acids. Sample time point: week 47, end of study. Every single dose of the vaccine, 300 ug of mutant IDH1 20-mer peptide, came with topical imiquimod. This receptor was taken from a man aged 30-40 years with glioma. This sample comprised PBMCs, obtained from a glioma patient whose treatment included an IDH1 peptide vaccine. This chain joins TRBV6-1 and TRBJ1-4, with D possibly matching TRBD1 (5 bases). CDR3 sequence: CASSTGGTGEKLFF. DNA of the CDR3: TGTGCCAGCAGCACGGGCGGGACGGGTGAAAAACTGTTTTTT.